Each of the 2 T cell receptor beta chains below was sequenced from the same sample in a study of regulatory T cells in long-lasting Graves disease (dated by TCRdb to the early 2020s). Libraries were prepared through multiplex PCR. The sample was run on an Illumina HiSeq 4000. iRepertoire HTBI primers and Arm-PCR amplification of CDR3 regions were used to construct TCR beta libraries. TCRdb's own reprocessing of the public reads used fastp at Q25 and MiXCR and kept productive beta chains. Records with the same CDR3 protein are collapsed into one entry carrying the most frequent genes and DNA. The sample has about 440,000 distinct CDR3 sequences on record, 15% of them singletons. The ten largest clones represent 16% of the sample. The sample's time point label, in plain terms: newly diagnosed GD, antithyroid drugs for less than 3 months. For both TCR sequencing and RNA sequencing, RNA was extracted from PBMCs using TRIzol.

Another study also made use of these data, one on T cells in Graves' hyperthyroidism and ophthalmopathy.

Sample: peripheral blood mononuclear cells (PBMCs), taken at new diagnosis, from a patient treated with antithyroid drugs. The origin of the receptors is a woman in her 30s with Graves disease. Donor details come from another sample of the same person, matched by shared clones.

This clonotype showed up just a few times. The rearrangement joins TRBV20-1 to TRBJ1-5; a weak D match, TRBD1 (5 bases). Deletions cut 4 bases from V and 0 bases from J, with 10 bases between. Germline CDR1 reads DFQATT; CDR2 reads SNEGSKA (reference sequence). The CDR3 extends over 14 amino acids. This CDR3 reads CSATMDNSNQPQHF. The CDR3 DNA reads TGCAGTGCTACAATGGACAATAGCAATCAGCCCCAGCATTTT.

The J gene is TRBJ2-4, the V gene TRBV28; 12 bases match TRBD2. CDR1 is MDHEN and CDR2 is SYDVKM in the germline V gene. V trimming: 3 bases; J trimming: 1 base; junction bases outside the gene matches: 4. CDR3 length: 17 residues. CDR3 sequence (DNA): TGTGCCAGCAGTTTGCCCCTAGCGGGAGGGGCCAAAAACATTCAGTACTTC. It translates to CASSLPLAGGAKNIQYF.